This is a list of T cell receptor beta chains from one sample in a study of T cells in lung cancer brain metastases. Sequencing was performed with immunoSEQ multiplex PCR; in TCRdb, only in-frame clones are kept and a portion is missing. The sample lists several thousand clones, 85% to 90% occurring once. Sample: tumor tissue from the primary lung tumor. The receptors originated from a man between 60 and 75 years old with non-small cell lung cancer. CDR3s include the opening cysteine and the closing phenylalanine or tryptophan. Each record gives: J gene, V gene, clone size, D gene, CDR3 protein, CDR3 DNA. D genes are given only for firm matches. Size tells how often a clone was seen (once, few, many) or the class of an expanded clone, and some rows leave it out.

TRBJ2-2 TRBV4-1 NA NA CASSQEGQLNTGELFF TGCGCCAGCAGCCAAGAGGGGCAGCTTAACACCGGGGAGCTGTTTTTT
TRBJ2-1 TRBV6-6 NA TRBD1 CASSYSGQVLFF TGTGCCAGCAGTTACTCTGGACAGGTTCTGTTCTTC
TRBJ1-1 TRBV5-1 NA NA CASSLEGISEAFF TGCGCCAGCAGCTTGGAAGGGATCTCTGAAGCTTTCTTT
TRBJ2-7 TRBV11-2 NA TRBD1 CASSFTSGGREQYF TGTGCCAGCAGCTTTACTTCAGGGGGACGAGAGCAGTACTTC
TRBJ2-3 TRBV5-1 NA NA CASSLGQADTQYF TGCGCCAGCAGCTTGGGACAGGCAGATACGCAGTATTTT
TRBJ1-4 TRBV9 NA NA CASSPRVGNEKLFF TGTGCCAGCAGCCCCCGAGTTGGGAATGAAAAACTGTTTTTT
TRBJ2-5 TRBV7-2 NA TRBD2 CASSLEWTSGVQETQYF TGTGCCAGCAGCTTAGAGTGGACTAGCGGGGTCCAAGAGACCCAGTACTTC
TRBJ2-7 TRBV5-1 NA TRBD2 CASSLDGAGGLEQYF TGCGCCAGCAGCTTGGATGGAGCGGGAGGTCTCGAGCAGTACTTC
TRBJ1-2 TRBV2 NA TRBD1 CASIQDRGSGYTF TGTGCCAGCATCCAGGACAGGGGAAGTGGCTACACCTTC
TRBJ1-1 TRBV30 NA NA CAWSGQPNTEAFF TGTGCCTGGAGTGGTCAGCCGAACACTGAAGCTTTCTTT
TRBJ1-1 TRBV11-2 NA TRBD1 CASSPGQSLAFF TGTGCCAGCAGCCCGGGACAGTCCCTGGCTTTCTTT
TRBJ2-5 TRBV13 NA TRBD1 CASSLGQGTAETQYF TGTGCCAGCAGCTTAGGCCAGGGGACAGCGGAGACCCAGTACTTC
TRBJ2-7 TRBV6-1 NA TRBD1 CASSEGQGAEEQYF TGTGCCAGCAGTGAGGGACAGGGGGCTGAAGAGCAGTACTTC
TRBJ2-7 TRBV5-6 once NA CASSVSGGFYEQYF TGTGCCAGCAGCGTGAGTGGGGGTTTCTACGAGCAGTACTTC
TRBJ2-7 TRBV5-5 NA NA CASSVTDTYEQYF TGTGCCAGCAGCGTGACGGACACTTACGAGCAGTACTTC
TRBJ2-1 TRBV18 NA TRBD2 CASSPKVLAGDNEQFF TGTGCCAGCTCACCAAAGGTACTAGCGGGAGATAATGAGCAGTTCTTC
TRBJ2-7 TRBV7-2 NA TRBD1 CASTLMAGGYEQYF TGTGCCAGCACCCTTATGGCAGGGGGCTACGAGCAGTACTTC
TRBJ2-1 TRBV27 NA NA CASSASGTYNEQFF TGTGCCAGCAGTGCATCAGGAACCTACAATGAGCAGTTCTTC
TRBJ1-6 TRBV19 NA NA CARGRTYNSPLHF TGTGCCAGGGGAAGGACCTATAATTCACCCCTCCACTTT
TRBJ2-2 TRBV19 NA NA CASTPTWGAGELFF TGTGCCAGTACCCCAACGTGGGGGGCCGGGGAGCTGTTTTTT
TRBJ2-7 TRBV9 NA TRBD1 CASSVGGSVGGDEQYF TGTGCCAGCAGCGTAGGAGGTAGTGTAGGGGGCGACGAGCAGTACTTC
TRBJ2-5 TRBV5-1 NA TRBD2 CASSLVAGGLETQYF TGCGCCAGCAGCTTGGTCGCGGGGGGGCTCGAGACCCAGTACTTC
TRBJ2-3 TRBV5-4 once NA CASSLRRAGDTQYF TGTGCCAGCAGCTTGCGGAGGGCCGGAGATACGCAGTATTTT
TRBJ2-1 TRBV14 once TRBD2 CASSMLAGIDEQFF TGTGCCAGCAGCATGCTAGCGGGGATCGATGAGCAGTTCTTC
TRBJ1-3 TRBV9 NA NA CASSVEVWADSGNTIYF TGTGCCAGCAGCGTAGAGGTTTGGGCGGACTCTGGAAACACCATATATTTT
TRBJ2-7 TRBV5-1 NA NA CASSLADSRYEQYF TGCGCCAGCAGCTTGGCTGACAGTCGGTACGAGCAGTACTTC
TRBJ2-7 TRBV5-1 once TRBD1 CASSPAGTGVYEQYF TGCGCCAGCAGCCCCGCCGGGACAGGGGTCTACGAGCAGTACTTC
TRBJ1-1 TRBV19 NA NA CASSTQLRTEAFF TGTGCCAGTAGTACACAGTTGCGCACTGAAGCTTTCTTT
TRBJ2-1 TRBV5-1 NA NA CASSLEGLDLDEQFF TGCGCCAGCAGCTTGGAGGGGCTAGATCTCGATGAGCAGTTCTTC
TRBJ1-5 TRBV6-5 NA TRBD1 CASSRTGDSNQPQHF TGTGCCAGCAGCCGGACAGGGGACAGCAATCAGCCCCAGCATTTT
TRBJ2-1 TRBV2 NA NA CASSEGVGREILNEQFF TGTGCCAGCAGTGAAGGGGTAGGGCGGGAAATACTGAATGAGCAGTTCTTC
TRBJ2-7 TRBV5-6 once TRBD1 CASSWGQIAYEQYF TGTGCCAGCAGCTGGGGACAGATTGCCTACGAGCAGTACTTC
TRBJ1-1 TRBV6-5 few NA CATRESSNTEAFF TGTGCCACCCGCGAAAGTTCGAACACTGAAGCTTTCTTT
TRBJ1-5 TRBV4-1 NA NA CASSQKDDSNQPQHF TGCGCCAGCAGCCAAAAGGATGATAGCAATCAGCCCCAGCATTTT
TRBJ2-1 TRBV5-4 once NA CASGRGAHNEQFF TGTGCCAGCGGAAGGGGGGCACACAATGAGCAGTTCTTC
TRBJ1-4 TRBV29-1 NA NA CSVKREGLDEKLFF TGCAGCGTTAAGAGGGAAGGTTTAGATGAAAAACTGTTTTTT
TRBJ1-5 TRBV6-1 NA TRBD1 CASSGGQVYSNQPQHF TGTGCCAGCAGTGGCGGACAGGTTTATAGCAATCAGCCCCAGCATTTT
TRBJ2-2 TRBV7-9 NA TRBD1 CASSSTGGVRELFF TGTGCCAGCAGCTCCACAGGGGGTGTGCGGGAGCTGTTTTTT
TRBJ1-1 TRBV18 NA NA CASSQQQGPTEAFF TGTGCCAGCTCACAACAGCAGGGTCCCACTGAAGCTTTCTTT
TRBJ2-7 TRBV19 NA NA CASSISTFYEQYF TGTGCCAGTAGTATATCGACCTTCTACGAGCAGTACTTC
TRBJ1-2 TRBV5-1 NA NA CASSPMDSSYGYTF TGCGCCAGCAGCCCGATGGACAGTTCCTATGGCTACACCTTC
TRBJ2-7 TRBV2 NA NA CASSEFRRGGYEQYF TGTGCCAGCAGTGAATTTCGTAGGGGTGGCTACGAGCAGTACTTC
TRBJ2-5 TRBV12-5 NA TRBD1 CASGFVTGGLKTQYF TGTGCTAGTGGTTTTGTGACAGGGGGCTTGAAGACCCAGTACTTC
TRBJ2-2 TRBV10-3 NA NA CAIRDIPNGELFF TGTGCCATCAGGGACATCCCGAATGGGGAGCTGTTTTTT
TRBJ1-2 TRBV14 NA TRBD1 CASSQTLRTGIGIYGYTF TGTGCCAGCAGCCAGACATTACGGACAGGGATTGGGATTTATGGCTACACCTTC
TRBJ1-1 TRBV19 NA NA CASSIGGRVMNTEAFF TGTGCCAGTAGTATAGGAGGGCGCGTGATGAACACTGAAGCTTTCTTT
TRBJ2-3 TRBV6-5 NA NA CASSWGNTQYF TGTGCCAGCAGTTGGGGAAATACGCAGTATTTT
TRBJ2-5 TRBV5-1 NA TRBD2 CASSRGVQETQYF TGCGCCAGCAGCCGGGGGGTCCAAGAGACCCAGTACTTC